These 16 T cell receptor beta chains share one sample of origin, sequenced in a study of cytomegalovirus exposure and HLA in healthy donors. 13 Jbeta primers and 60 Vbeta primers were used for the PCR. Sequenced by immunoSEQ multiplex PCR; TCRdb stores in-frame clones only, minus some. The sample includes approximately 170,000 clones, approximately 80% of them seen just once. Sequencing input: PBMCs. Every receptor here comes from a man between 18 and 29 years old in good health and CMV-seropositive.

This clone was observed a single time. The gene calls are TRBV29-1 and TRBJ1-1; 12 bases are shared with TRBD1. The CDR3 is 13 residues long. Per germline, CDR1 SQVTM and CDR2 ANQGSEA. V trimming: 5 bases; J trimming: 3 bases; junction bases outside the gene matches: 1. The CDR3 bases are TGCAGCGTTCGGGACAGGGGGCACACTGAAGCTTTCTTT. As protein: CSVRDRGHTEAFF. Drawing the rest from reference TRBV29-1 and TRBJ1-1, the complete variable domain is SAVISQKPSRDICQRGTSLTIQCQVDSQVTMMFWYRQQPGQSLTLIATANQGSEATYESGFVIDKFPISRPNLTFSTLTVSNMSPEDSSIYLCSVRDRGHTEAFFGQGTRLTVV.

J is TRBJ2-2 and V is TRBV2; 8 bases are a match to TRBD1. Losses at the gene ends were 4 bases for V and 6 bases for J; bases not matched to a gene: 7. This CDR3 is 15 amino acids long. CDR1 is SNHLY, CDR2 FYNNEI, per germline. The CDR3 spells CASSAPDRVAGELFF. CDR3 nucleotide sequence: TGTGCCAGCAGTGCTCCGGACAGGGTGGCCGGGGAGCTGTTTTTT.

This clone appeared once. V usage is TRBV7-9 and J usage is TRBJ1-3; D may be TRBD1 (5 bases). V dropped 5 bases and J dropped 7 bases, with 15 bases sitting between them. This CDR3 has 14 amino acids. Germline CDR1 and CDR2: SEHNR and FQNEAQ (reference sequence). The CDR3: CASSPLQGANTIYF. The CDR3 coding sequence is TGTGCCAGCAGCCCCTTGCAAGGGGCGAACACCATATATTTT.

This clone was detected only a few times. V usage is TRBV15 and J usage is TRBJ1-1, with TRBD1 matching 7 bases. Trimming removed 2 bases from V and 0 bases from J; junction bases left unmatched: 9. This CDR3 contains 17 residues. The germline CDR1 and CDR2 sequences are LNHNV and YYDKDF (reference sequence). CDR3: CATSRLWTGLMNTEAFF. The CDR3, as DNA: TGTGCCACCAGCAGACTTTGGACAGGCCTCATGAACACTGAAGCTTTCTTT.

A word on this clone: The final CDR3 position lacks the conserved phenylalanine or tryptophan, pointing to a likely read error. This chain connects TRBV2 to TRBJ1-6; 10 nucleotides line up with TRBD1. The germline CDR1 and CDR2 sequences are SNHLY and FYNNEI. Losses at the gene ends were 6 bases for V and 7 bases for J; bases not matched to a gene: 9. The CDR3 covers 16 residues. CDR3 nucleotide sequence: TGTGCCAGCAGAGTGACAGGGGGCAGTAGGAATTCACCCCTCCACCTT. This codes for CASRVTGGSRNSPLHL.

The CDR3 coding sequence is TGTGCCAGTAGTATAGAGATCTCTAGCGGGAGACCAGATACGCAGTATTTT. Residues: CASSIEISSGRPDTQYF. J is TRBJ2-3 and V is TRBV19, with TRBD2 identical over 10 bases. This CDR3 has 17 residues. Per the germline V gene, CDR1 is LNHDA and CDR2 is SQIVND (reference sequence). J gave up 4 bases and V 0 bases, and 7 bases lay outside the gene matches.

This clone has a single count. The chain carries TRBV7-2 and TRBJ1-3; D is perhaps TRBD1 (5 bases). Germline loops: CDR1 SGHTA, CDR2 FQGNSA. V lost 1 base to trimming and J lost 0 bases, with 10 bases between them. There are 16 residues in the CDR3. CDR3 loop: CASSLGGVLSGNTIYF. The CDR3 DNA sequence: TGTGCCAGCAGCTTAGGGGGGGTACTCTCTGGAAACACCATATATTTT.

This chain joins TRBV7-3 and TRBJ2-2, with D possibly TRBD2 on 6 matching bases. Trimming pared 6 bases from V and 4 bases from J, leaving 6 bases between. Per germline, CDR1 SGHTA and CDR2 FQGTGA. The CDR3 spans 12 residues. Here the CDR3 DNA reads TGTGCCAGCAGGGGGGGCACCGGGGAGCTGTTTTTT. It encodes CASRGGTGELFF.

The genes are TRBV6-5 and TRBJ2-7; the D gene is possibly TRBD2 (6 bases). The CDR3 runs 14 residues. V was trimmed by 8 bases and J by 2 bases, leaving 16 bases between them. Germline values: CDR1 MNHEY, CDR2 SVGAGI. CDR3 loop: CASSLASAAYEQYF. The CDR3 DNA reads TGTGCCAGCTCTTTGGCTAGCGCGGCCTACGAGCAGTACTTC.

The sample holds one count of this clone. The chain has TRBV19 and TRBJ1-5; possible D gene TRBD1, 6 bases. Germline V gene lookup returns CDR1 LNHDA and CDR2 SQIVND (reference sequence). Between the trimmed V and J ends, which lost 5 bases and 4 bases, there was a span of 15 bases. CDR3 length: 15 residues. The CDR3 bases are TGTGCCAGTAGTGCAGGGGTTTCGGGTAATCAGCCCCAGCATTTT. Its protein is CASSAGVSGNQPQHF.

This chain joins TRBV18 and TRBJ2-3; D may be TRBD2 (6 bases). Germline lookup yields CDR1 KGHSH and CDR2 LQKENI. With 3 bases removed from V and 5 bases from J, the gap between germline ends came to 12 bases. This CDR3 is built from 14 residues. The CDR3 nucleotides are TGTGCCAGCTCACCGGGGGGACGGCAAGATACGCAGTATTTT. Translation: CASSPGGRQDTQYF.

The chain joins TRBV19 to TRBJ2-3; perhaps TRBD2 as D (7 bases). The germline gives CDR1 LNHDA, CDR2 SQIVND (reference sequence). V lost 1 base and J 4 bases, leaving 24 bases between the germline ends. CDR3 length: 19 residues. The CDR3 DNA reads as TGTGCCAGTAGTATAGTGGCCCGGGGGTGGGGGGGCCACCCAGATACGCAGTATTTT. This translates into CASSIVARGWGGHPDTQYF.

The chain couples TRBV11-2 to TRBJ2-7, with 7 bases aligning to TRBD1. V shed 1 base, J shed 7 bases, and the junction held 13 bases outside the gene matches. Germline assignment: CDR1 SGHAT and CDR2 FQNNGV. The CDR3 contains 16 residues. This chain's CDR3 is CASSLGPGTVRREQYF. The CDR3, as DNA: TGTGCCAGCAGCTTAGGACCCGGGACAGTCAGGAGGGAGCAGTACTTC.

This clone was detected only a few times. The J gene is TRBJ1-1, the V gene TRBV27, with 7 bases identical to TRBD1. The CDR3 length is 14 residues. The junction had 11 bases not matched to a gene; V was cut back by 9 bases and J by 4 bases. Germline V lookup: CDR1 MNHEY, CDR2 SMNVEV (reference sequence). The CDR3: CASGTVELSTEAFF. The CDR3 DNA sequence: TGTGCCAGTGGGACAGTCGAGCTGAGCACTGAAGCTTTCTTT.

The genes are TRBV10-1 and TRBJ2-1, with 8 bases lining up with TRBD2. Trimming removed 5 bases from V and 5 bases from J; junction bases left unmatched: 5. Germline CDR1 and CDR2: WNHNN and SYGVQD (reference sequence). The CDR3 runs to 14 residues. The CDR3 sequence: CASSTGGANNEQFF. CDR3 in DNA: TGCGCCAGCAGTACGGGAGGGGCGAACAATGAGCAGTTCTTC.

The chain is built from TRBV28 and TRBJ2-7; TRBD1 might be the D (6 bases). CDR1 MDHEN and CDR2 SYDVKM come from the germline V gene. The V and J ends lost 2 bases and 0 bases respectively, with 11 bases between them. CDR3 length equals 15 residues. CDR3 amino acids: CASSLGTLSSYEQYF. Written as DNA, the CDR3 is TGTGCCAGCAGTTTAGGGACACTCAGCTCCTACGAGCAGTACTTC.